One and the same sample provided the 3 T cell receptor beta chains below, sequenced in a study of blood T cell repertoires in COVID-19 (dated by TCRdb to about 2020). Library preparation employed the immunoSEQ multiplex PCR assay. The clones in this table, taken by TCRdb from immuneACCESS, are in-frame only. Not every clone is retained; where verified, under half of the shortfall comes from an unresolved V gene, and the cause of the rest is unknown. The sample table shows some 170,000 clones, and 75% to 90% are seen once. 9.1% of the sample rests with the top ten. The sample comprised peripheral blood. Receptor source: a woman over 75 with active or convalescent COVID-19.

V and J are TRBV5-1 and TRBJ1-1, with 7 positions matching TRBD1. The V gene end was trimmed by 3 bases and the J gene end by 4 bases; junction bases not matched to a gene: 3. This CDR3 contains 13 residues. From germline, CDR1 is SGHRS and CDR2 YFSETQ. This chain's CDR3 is CASSYSGGTEAFF. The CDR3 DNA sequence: TGCGCCAGCAGCTATTCAGGGGGCACTGAAGCTTTCTTT.

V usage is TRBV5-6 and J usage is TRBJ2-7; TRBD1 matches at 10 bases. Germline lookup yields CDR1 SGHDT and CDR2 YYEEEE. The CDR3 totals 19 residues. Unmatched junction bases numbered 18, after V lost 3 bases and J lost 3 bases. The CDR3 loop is CASSSTGGFTVSENYEQYF. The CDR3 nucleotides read TGTGCCAGCAGCTCGACAGGGGGCTTCACGGTATCGGAAAACTACGAGCAGTACTTC.

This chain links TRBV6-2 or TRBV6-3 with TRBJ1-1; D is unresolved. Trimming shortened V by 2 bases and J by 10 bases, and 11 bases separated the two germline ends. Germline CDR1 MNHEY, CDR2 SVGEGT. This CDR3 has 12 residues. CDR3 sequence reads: CASSYRAEGAFF. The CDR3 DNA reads TGTGCCAGCAGTTACCGGGCCGAGGGAGCTTTCTTT.